Listed below are T cell receptor beta chains from one sample, sequenced in a study of cytomegalovirus exposure and HLA in healthy donors. Clones were sequenced by immunoSEQ multiplex PCR, and TCRdb holds only the in-frame ones, with some missing. The sample records over 85,000 clones, 6.5% to 8% being singletons. Sample: PBMCs. The receptors here all came from a man in his forties or fifties in good health and CMV-seronegative. Both conserved end residues are part of each CDR3. The order of the fields is J gene, D gene, clone size, V gene, CDR3 DNA, CDR3 protein. A D gene is named only where the DNA matches it firmly. Only part of the rows carry a size: once, few, many, or a class if the clone is expanded.

>TRBJ2-5|.|.|TRBV7-8
TGTGCCAGCAGCGGCCGACTAGTAGGTCAAGAGACCCAGTACTTC
CASSGRLVGQETQYF
>TRBJ1-2|.|.|TRBV2
TGTGCCACCACCCGTAGCGGCGGGGGCGAGAATGGCTACACCTTC
CATTRSGGGENGYTF
>TRBJ2-1|.|.|TRBV11-2
TGTGCCAGCAGCCCGGGGGGCGCGGGAGCAGTCTACAATGAGCAGTTCTTC
CASSPGGAGAVYNEQFF
>TRBJ2-7|TRBD2|.|TRBV5-4
TGTGCCAGCAGCCCACGGACTAGCGGGATCTACGAGCAGTACTTC
CASSPRTSGIYEQYF
>TRBJ2-4|TRBD1|.|TRBV28
TGTGCCAGCAGTCAGACAGGGGGCAGAGACATTCAGTACTTC
CASSQTGGRDIQYF
>TRBJ2-3|TRBD2|few|TRBV5-4
TGTGCCAGCAGCTCACGGGGGGGATCCGCAGATACGCAGTATTTT
CASSSRGGSADTQYF
>TRBJ2-5|TRBD1|.|TRBV28
TGTGCCAGCAGTTCGGGACAGCAAGAGACCCAGTACTTC
CASSSGQQETQYF
>TRBJ1-3|TRBD1|many|TRBV5-6
TGTGCCAGCAGCTTGGGCAGGGGGAAAAACACCATATATTTT
CASSLGRGKNTIYF
>TRBJ2-1|.|.|TRBV6-1
TGTGCCAGCAGTTTCGATACGGGACTCTACAATGAGCAGTTCTTC
CASSFDTGLYNEQFF
>TRBJ1-4|.|.|TRBV10-3
TGTGCCATCAGTGATGGGGTAGGGGCGCGAGCAACTAATGAAAAACTGTTTTTT
CAISDGVGARATNEKLFF
>TRBJ2-7|.|few|TRBV4-1
TGCGCCAGCAGCCAAGTTAGTACTAGCTTATACGAGAAGTACTTT
CASSQVSTSLYEKYF
>TRBJ1-5|.|.|TRBV30
TGTGCCTGGAGCCCAAGCCGGAATCAGCCCCAGCATTTT
CAWSPSRNQPQHF
>TRBJ1-1|TRBD1|.|TRBV2
TGTGCCAGCAGTGAAAGGACAGGGGGCAACACTGAAGCTTTCTTT
CASSERTGGNTEAFF
>TRBJ2-1|.|.|TRBV28
TGTGCCAGCATGGAGAAGTCCTACAATGAGCAGTTCTTC
CASMEKSYNEQFF
>TRBJ2-2|.|.|TRBV28
TGTGCCAGCAGCCCCGGGGCGAACACCGGGGAGCTGTTTTTT
CASSPGANTGELFF
>TRBJ2-3|.|.|TRBV6-5
TGTGCCAGCAGGACCCAGGGTCGGACAGATACGCAGTATTTT
CASRTQGRTDTQYF
>TRBJ1-1|.|.|TRBV6-6
TGTGCCAGCAGCCGTACAGGGTCCCTAAATGAAGCTTTCTTT
CASSRTGSLNEAFF
>TRBJ2-3|TRBD2|.|TRBV4-2
TGTGCCAGCAGCCCCTTGGGGGGGAGCGAAGCAGATACGCAGTATTTT
CASSPLGGSEADTQYF
>TRBJ2-7|TRBD1|few|TRBV23-1
TGCGCCAGCCGAAAATTTCCAGGGACAGGGTTGCCCTACGAGCAGTACTTC
CASRKFPGTGLPYEQYF
>TRBJ2-1|.|few|TRBV27
TGTGCCAGCCTCCCCGTTAGCGGTTCCTACAATGAGCAGTTCTTC
CASLPVSGSYNEQFF
>TRBJ2-1|TRBD2|.|TRBV9
TGTGCCAGCAGCGTCCCGGGTAGCGGGAACAATGAGCAGTTCTTC
CASSVPGSGNNEQFF
>TRBJ1-5|.|.|TRBV7-2
TGTGCCAGCAGCCCAGGACAGACCTTCAATCAGCCCCAGCATTTT
CASSPGQTFNQPQHF
>TRBJ2-1|.|few|TRBV7-9
TGTGCCAGCAGCTTAGTACTATGGGAGCAGTTCTTC
CASSLVLWEQFF
>TRBJ2-7|TRBD1|few|TRBV19
TGTGCCAGTAGTGCCGGGACAGGGGGGTCTCAGTACTTC
CASSAGTGGSQYF
>TRBJ2-3|TRBD2|.|TRBV2
TGTGCCAGCAGTGAACTAGCGGGACGGGGCACGCAGTATTTT
CASSELAGRGTQYF
>TRBJ1-5|.|once|TRBV6-1
TGTGCCAGCAGTGACGCGCGGGAAGAAGTAAGAAGGCATCAGCCCCAGCATTTT
CASSDAREEVRRHQPQHF
>TRBJ2-1|TRBD2|few|TRBV7-2
TGTGCCAGCAGCGTCGTTTGGGGGGGCAATGAGCAGTTCTTC
CASSVVWGGNEQFF
>TRBJ1-1|TRBD1|.|TRBV2
TGTGCCAGCATCCCCCCACAGGGGTTTGGGACTGAAGCTTTCTTT
CASIPPQGFGTEAFF
>TRBJ1-2|.|few|TRBV2
TGTGCCAGCAGCCTGTTGCGAAAGGACAGCCCAACGGGTGGCTACACCTTC
CASSLLRKDSPTGGYTF
>TRBJ2-1|.|few|TRBV6-1
TGTGCCAGCAGTAAATCGACAGGCTCCTACAATGAGCAGTTCTTC
CASSKSTGSYNEQFF
>TRBJ2-1|.|.|TRBV19
TGTGCCAGTGCTCGGGACAACTACAATGAGCAGTTCTTC
CASARDNYNEQFF
>TRBJ2-6|TRBD2|.|TRBV9
TGTGCCAGCAGCGTAGGCGCTAGCGGGAGAGGTTCTGGGGCCAACGTCCTGACTTTC
CASSVGASGRGSGANVLTF
>TRBJ1-2|TRBD1|.|TRBV9
TGTGCCAGCAAGGGACAGGGTGGCTACACCTTC
CASKGQGGYTF
>TRBJ2-5|TRBD2|few|TRBV10-3
TGTGCCATCAGTGAGAAGACTAGCGGTAAAGAGACCCAGTACTTC
CAISEKTSGKETQYF
>TRBJ1-5|.|.|TRBV6-6
TGTGCCAGCACCCGTACGCGACAGTTCAATCAGCCCCAGCATTTT
CASTRTRQFNQPQHF
>TRBJ2-1|.|few|TRBV27
TGTGCCAGCAGCCTAATTTCGGGTGAGCAGTTCTTC
CASSLISGEQFF
>TRBJ2-3|.|.|TRBV5-4
TGTGCCAGCAGCTCATACAGCTTCACAGATACGCAGTATTTT
CASSSYSFTDTQYF
>TRBJ2-6|.|few|TRBV5-6
TGTGCCAGCAGTATACCGGCAGGGCTCCCTGGGGCCAACGTCCTGACTTTC
CASSIPAGLPGANVLTF